These 23 T cell receptor beta chains were sequenced from one sample in a study of beta chain features in type 1 diabetes (dated by TCRdb to about 2018). Receptor amplification or capture employed the immunoSEQ multiplex PCR assay. All of the isolated RNA was reverse transcribed with the High Capacity cDNA Reverse Transcription Kit, so expressed TCRB transcripts were sequenced. In TCRdb, the immuneACCESS table is reduced to in-frame sequences with V and J assigned. These tables do not hold every clone; where another copy was compared, an unresolved V gene accounts for under half, and the others remain unexplained. Counted in this sample were about 340,000 clones; approximately 8% of them appeared once. Of the sample, around 0.44% falls within the top ten clones. Sequencing was carried out using central memory CD4+ T cells from blood. Source of these receptors: a woman between 18 and 30 years old in good health.

This chain links TRBV4-3 with TRBJ2-3; 11 bases line up with TRBD2. Germline loops: CDR1 LGHNA, CDR2 YSLEER. The CDR3 runs 17 residues. V gave up 0 bases and J gave up 4 bases; unmatched junction bases: 6. CDR3 in DNA: TGCGCCAGCAGCCAAGATTGGGGACTAGCGGCATCAGATACGCAGTATTTT. Translating it yields CASSQDWGLAASDTQYF.

The chain recombines TRBV9 with TRBJ1-1; a weak D match, TRBD1 (5 bases). CDR3 length equals 14 residues. Trimming stripped 2 bases from V and 6 bases from J, with 14 bases between. Looked up from germline, CDR1 is SGDLS and CDR2 is YYNGEE. The CDR3 bases are TGTGCCAGCAGCGTTGGGGGGATCGGGGCTGAAGCTTTCTTT. Translation gives CASSVGGIGAEAFF.

The chain joins TRBV14 to TRBJ2-2, with 9 positions matching TRBD1. The CDR3 consists of 13 residues. J lost 7 bases, V lost 4 bases, and 1 base had no gene match. Germline values: CDR1 SGHDN, CDR2 FVKESK. The CDR3, as DNA: TGTGCCAGCAGCCGACAGGGGGTCGGGGAGCTGTTTTTT. Translation: CASSRQGVGELFF.

The chain recombines TRBV4-3 with TRBJ2-7; D gene ambiguous. CDR3 length: 15 amino acids. Germline V gene sequence: CDR1 LGHNA, CDR2 YSLEER. The V gene lost 0 bases and the J gene lost 2 bases, with 11 bases spanning the gap. CDR3 bases: TGCGCCAGCAGCCAAGATCCGGGTACCACCTACGAGCAGTACTTC. Protein sequence: CASSQDPGTTYEQYF.

This clone was counted a few times. This rearrangement joins TRBV7-2 to TRBJ2-7; the match to TRBD2 covers 9 bases. The CDR3 is made up of 15 amino acids. V shed 5 bases and J 4 bases; nucleotides not matched to a gene: 9. Germline-derived CDR1 and CDR2 are SGHTA and FQGNSA. CDR3 protein: CASSPRSGSRYEQYF. In DNA, the CDR3 is TGTGCCAGCAGCCCTCGTAGCGGGAGTAGGTACGAGCAGTACTTC. The full variable domain, completed using reference TRBV7-2 and TRBJ2-7, is GAGVSQSPSNKVTEKGKDVELRCDPISGHTALYWYRQSLGQGLEFLIYFQGNSAPDKSGLPSDRFSAERTGGSVSTLTIQRTQQEDSAVYLCASSPRSGSRYEQYFGPGTRLTVT.

In its sample, this clone was seen a few times. V and J are TRBV5-4 and TRBJ2-7, with no clear D. Germline CDR1 reads SGHNT; CDR2 reads YYREEE (reference sequence). V was clipped by 4 bases and J by 6 bases, with 11 bases between them. This CDR3 has 12 residues. The CDR3 is CASSGISSEQYF. CDR3 sequence (DNA): TGTGCCAGCAGCGGAATTAGTTCCGAGCAGTACTTC.

V gene TRBV5-8 combines with J gene TRBJ2-1; D assignment may be TRBD1 or TRBD2 (5 bases each). Germline V gene lookup returns CDR1 SGHTS and CDR2 YDEGEE. The V end lost 5 bases, the J end lost 6 bases, and 9 bases lay between the germline ends. This CDR3 has 12 amino acids. CDR3 in DNA: TGTGCCAGCAGGTGGGGGAGCAATGAGCAGTTCTTC. Translating gives CASRWGSNEQFF.

This clone was seen only a few times. The rearrangement joins TRBV18 to TRBJ1-2; 8 positions agree with TRBD1. This CDR3 has 14 amino acids. The junction had 8 bases not matched to a gene; V was cut back by 6 bases and J by 5 bases. Looked up from germline, CDR1 is KGHSH and CDR2 is LQKENI. Here the CDR3 DNA reads TGTGCCAGCTCGCCGGACAGGGCACGGTATGGCTACACCTTC. Residues: CASSPDRARYGYTF.

The rearrangement links TRBV9 to TRBJ2-5; TRBD2 is a possible D gene (5 bases). The CDR3 is made up of 11 amino acids. V was clipped by 3 bases and J by 5 bases, with 5 bases between them. Germline CDR1 reads SGDLS; CDR2 reads YYNGEE. The CDR3 here is CASSGGETQYF. DNA for the CDR3: TGTGCCAGCAGCGGAGGGGAGACCCAGTACTTC.

This clone has a count of ten or more. The genes are TRBV5-1 and TRBJ2-1, with 13 bases aligning to TRBD2. Germline CDR1 reads SGHRS; CDR2 reads YFSETQ. With 5 bases clipped from V and 6 bases from J, the junction kept 5 bases outside the gene matches. This CDR3 contains 15 residues. CDR3 nucleotides: TGCGCCAGCAGTTACGGACTAGCGGGAGCCAATGAGCAGTTCTTC. Protein product: CASSYGLAGANEQFF.

This clone was seen more than once but under ten times. The same CDR3 can be traced to other DNA sequences in this sample. The chain is built from TRBV11-2 and TRBJ2-3, with a tentative D call TRBD2 (5 bases). Germline CDR1 reads SGHAT; CDR2 reads FQNNGV. V lost 5 bases, J lost 3 bases, and 6 bases lay in between. The CDR3 contains 12 residues. In DNA, the CDR3 is TGTGCCAGCAGCCCGGGGACAGATACGCAGTATTTT. Protein sequence: CASSPGTDTQYF.

The chain has TRBV2 and TRBJ2-3; no clear D gene. There are 14 residues in the CDR3. The ends were cut back, 10 bases at V and 0 bases at J, with 14 bases in the middle. Germline values: CDR1 SNHLY, CDR2 FYNNEI. The CDR3 loop is CATLRVGSTDTQYF. The CDR3 DNA reads TGTGCCACCCTTAGGGTTGGAAGCACAGATACGCAGTATTTT.

The V call is TRBV18, the J call TRBJ1-2; the D is unclear. Germline V CDR1 and CDR2: KGHSH, LQKENI. The CDR3 is 15 residues long. Trimming left V 2 bases short and J 8 bases short, with 18 bases between. The CDR3 DNA sequence: TGTGCCAGCTCACCATGGCGAGGGAAAAGTTACGGCTACACCTTC. Translation gives CASSPWRGKSYGYTF.

The chain employs TRBV5-1 and TRBJ1-1, with D maybe TRBD1 (5 bases). Germline V lookup: CDR1 SGHRS, CDR2 YFSETQ. The CDR3 has 14 amino acids. V shed 1 base and J shed 4 bases, with 11 bases lying between them. The CDR3 DNA sequence: TGCGCCAGCAGCTTGTCCCAGGGAAGCACTGAAGCTTTCTTT. Translated, it gives CASSLSQGSTEAFF. The full variable domain, completed using reference TRBV5-1 and TRBJ1-1, is KAGVTQTPRYLIKTRGQQVTLSCSPISGHRSVSWYQQTPGQGLQFLFEYFSETQRNKGNFPGRFSGRQFSNSRSEMNVSTLELGDSALYLCASSLSQGSTEAFFGQGTRLTVV.

The genes are TRBV7-2 and TRBJ1-1, with TRBD1 as a possible D gene (6 bases). Germline V lookup: CDR1 SGHTA, CDR2 FQGNSA. There are 13 residues in the CDR3. V was clipped by 1 base and J by 11 bases, with 14 bases between them. The CDR3 here is CASSLEAGGPAFF. In DNA form, the CDR3 reads TGTGCCAGCAGCTTAGAAGCTGGGGGGCCGGCTTTCTTT.

The genes are TRBV4-2 and TRBJ2-1; D is perhaps TRBD2 (6 bases). From germline, CDR1 is LGHNA and CDR2 YNFKEQ. V was clipped by 0 bases and J by 4 bases, with 10 bases between them. The CDR3 runs 15 residues. The CDR3 DNA sequence: TGTGCCAGCAGCCAAGATCGGACTAATTACAATGAGCAGTTCTTC. Residues: CASSQDRTNYNEQFF.

The chain joins TRBV28 to TRBJ1-2; D ambiguous. Looked up from germline, CDR1 is MDHEN and CDR2 is SYDVKM. The CDR3 runs 13 residues. V was trimmed by 2 bases and J by 6 bases, leaving 10 bases between them. Here the CDR3 reads CASSLRVYNGYTF. The CDR3 DNA reads as TGTGCCAGCAGTTTAAGGGTTTATAATGGCTACACCTTC.

The genes are TRBV15 and TRBJ2-1; D gene uncertain. Trimming stripped 6 bases from V and 9 bases from J, with 0 bases between. CDR1 is LNHNV, CDR2 YYDKDF, per germline (reference sequence). This CDR3 contains 8 residues. CDR3 region: CATSEQFF. CDR3 bases: TGTGCCACCAGTGAGCAGTTCTTC.

This chain uses TRBV9 with TRBJ1-4; the D gene is possibly TRBD1 (5 bases). The V gene's germline CDR1 is SGDLS and CDR2 YYNGEE. Between the trimmed V and J ends, which lost 0 bases and 7 bases, there was a span of 13 bases. CDR3 length: 15 amino acids. The CDR3 loop reads CASSVDGGLGEKLFF. Here the CDR3 DNA reads TGTGCCAGCAGCGTAGACGGGGGTCTTGGTGAAAAACTGTTTTTT. The variable domain in full, with the rest retrieved from reference TRBV9 and TRBJ1-4, is DSGVTQTPKHLITATGQRVTLRCSPRSGDLSVYWYQQSLDQGLQFLIQYYNGEERAKGNILERFSAQQFPDLHSELNLSSLELGDSALYFCASSVDGGLGEKLFFGSGTQLSVL.

This clone was seen ten or more times. The chain couples TRBV27 to TRBJ1-2; 7 bases fit TRBD1. CDR1 MNHEY and CDR2 SMNVEV come from the germline V gene (reference sequence). The CDR3 extends over 14 amino acids. The V and J ends lost 6 bases and 8 bases, in that order; junction bases with no gene match: 12. CDR3 DNA sequence: TGTGCCAGCAGCCCCAGGGGGGACATGGCGGGCTACACCTTC. It specifies CASSPRGDMAGYTF.

The chain employs TRBV18 and TRBJ2-3; D is possibly TRBD2 (5 bases). The CDR3 has 17 amino acids. V lost 0 bases and J lost 4, with 17 bases in between. Germline V gene lookup returns CDR1 KGHSH and CDR2 LQKENI. The CDR3 region is CASSPPASGSRADTQYF. CDR3 coding DNA: TGTGCCAGCTCACCACCTGCTAGTGGGAGTCGGGCAGATACGCAGTATTTT.

CDR3 nucleotides: TGTGCCAGCAGCGTAAGAGATGGGGCCCAGTACTTC. Residues: CASSVRDGAQYF. J is TRBJ2-5 and V is TRBV9; D unresolved. V was shortened by 1 base and J by 9 bases, with 10 bases between the two germline ends. Germline values: CDR1 SGDLS, CDR2 YYNGEE. The CDR3 contains 12 residues.

This chain's CDR3 is CASSSRQGSGGYTF. DNA for the CDR3: TGTGCCAGCAGTTCCCGACAGGGGTCGGGGGGCTACACCTTC. This chain joins TRBV27 and TRBJ1-2; 8 bases map to TRBD1. J lost 8 bases, V lost 4 bases, and 9 bases had no gene match. The CDR3 is 14 amino acids. Germline values: CDR1 MNHEY, CDR2 SMNVEV (reference sequence).